The 10 T cell receptor beta chains below all came from one sample that was sequenced in a study of early T cells in non-severe SARS-CoV-2 infection. MiXCR, applied by TCRdb to the 5' RACE reads, yields one record per CDR3 protein. The table shows about 18,000 distinct CDR3 sequences, with 5.9% occurring only once. Sequenced input: whole blood. The receptor set was obtained from an adult who was a healthcare worker with PCR-confirmed SARS-CoV-2 infection or an uninfected control (not recorded which).

This clonotype is medium-sized in the sample. The chain recombines TRBV6-2 or TRBV6-3 with TRBJ2-5; TRBD2 is a possible D gene (5 bases). Trimming pared 5 bases from V and 2 bases from J, leaving 12 bases between. The CDR3 is made up of 14 amino acids. Germline V lookup: CDR1 MNHEY, CDR2 SVGEGT. CDR3 sequence reads: CASSPEGPQETQYF. DNA for the CDR3: TGTGCCAGCAGTCCAGAGGGTCCTCAAGAGACCCAGTACTTC.

This clonotype showed up many times. The chain carries TRBV29-1 and TRBJ1-5; D may be TRBD1 (5 bases). CDR1 is SQVTM and CDR2 is ANQGSEA in the germline V gene. Trimming shortened V by 3 bases and J by 0 bases, and 9 bases separated the two germline ends. The CDR3 extends over 14 amino acids. The CDR3 protein is CSVDTGDSNQPQHF. The DNA of the CDR3 is TGCAGCGTTGACACAGGAGATAGCAATCAGCCCCAGCATTTT.

This clonotype was counted a few times. This chain uses TRBV6-5 with TRBJ2-3; TRBD2 matches 9 bases. This CDR3 spans 15 amino acids. The germline V gene encodes CDR1 MNHEY and CDR2 SVGAGI. V was clipped by 5 bases and J by 3 bases; unmatched bases: 6. The CDR3 loop is CASSPNSGRTDTQYF. CDR3 bases: TGTGCCAGCAGTCCCAACAGCGGGAGGACAGATACGCAGTATTTT.

This clonotype was observed many times. The chain couples TRBV20-1 to TRBJ2-3; D gene unclear. The ends were cut back, 3 bases at V and 4 bases at J, with 11 bases in the middle. CDR1 is DFQATT and CDR2 is SNEGSKA in the germline V gene (reference sequence). The CDR3 is 13 amino acids. The CDR3 is CSASPVGPDTQYF. In nucleotides, the CDR3 is TGCAGTGCTAGTCCGGTCGGCCCAGATACGCAGTATTTT.

Ten or more counts support this clonotype. This chain uses TRBV7-9 with TRBJ2-5, with unresolved D. This CDR3 comprises 16 residues. The germline V and J ends were trimmed by 1 base and 2 bases, with 14 bases remaining between them. The germline gives CDR1 SEHNR, CDR2 FQNEAQ (reference sequence). CDR3 residues: CASSLVVAAQQETQYF. The CDR3 region has the DNA TGTGCCAGCAGCTTAGTCGTCGCGGCGCAACAAGAGACCCAGTACTTC.

This clonotype was detected ten times or more. The rearrangement joins TRBV11-2 to TRBJ2-3, with 13 positions matching TRBD2. With V trimmed by 5 bases and J by 11 bases, 10 bases remained unmatched. The CDR3 runs to 15 residues. Germline V lookup: CDR1 SGHAT, CDR2 FQNNGV. In nucleotides, the CDR3 is TGTGCCAGCAGCCCACTAGCGGGAGGGACTTTTAAGCAGTATTTT. Translating gives CASSPLAGGTFKQYF.

This clonotype was seen many times. The chain combines TRBV7-6 with TRBJ2-1; 7 nucleotides agree with TRBD1. The CDR3 consists of 15 residues. With 8 bases clipped from V and 5 bases from J, the junction kept 12 bases outside the gene matches. Germline values: CDR1 SGHVS, CDR2 FNYEAQ. The CDR3 DNA sequence: TGTGCCAGCGGGTCCCGACAGGGATTGGACAATGAGCAGTTCTTC. This gives the protein CASGSRQGLDNEQFF.

This clonotype qualifies as medium-sized (0.01 to 0.1%). Here the CDR3 DNA reads TGCGCCAGCAGCGGCTCGAGCGGGAGAATAGTGAGCTACAATGAGCAGTTCTTC. Translation gives CASSGSSGRIVSYNEQFF. The chain recombines TRBV5-1 with TRBJ2-1, with TRBD2 identical over 8 bases. Germline V gene lookup returns CDR1 SGHRS and CDR2 YFSETQ. This CDR3 contains 18 residues. J lost 3 bases, V lost 4 bases, and 15 bases had no gene match. Full variable domain (rest looked up from reference TRBV5-1 and TRBJ2-1): KAGVTQTPRYLIKTRGQQVTLSCSPISGHRSVSWYQQTPGQGLQFLFEYFSETQRNKGNFPGRFSGRQFSNSRSEMNVSTLELGDSALYLCASSGSSGRIVSYNEQFFGPGTRLTVL.

Ten or more counts support this clonotype. Here the CDR3 reads CASSVGTPGYGYTF. The CDR3 DNA follows: TGTGCCAGTAGTGTGGGGACACCCGGCTATGGCTACACCTTC. The J gene is TRBJ1-2, the V gene TRBV19; perhaps TRBD1 as D (6 bases). The germline V gene encodes CDR1 LNHDA and CDR2 SQIVND (reference sequence). The V end was cut by 5 bases, the J end by 4 bases, with 14 bases between. The CDR3 length is 14 residues.

This clonotype came up many times. The genes are TRBV11-2 and TRBJ2-7; 13 nucleotides match TRBD2. The CDR3 runs 14 residues. J was trimmed by 6 bases and V by 2 bases; bases with no gene match: 1. Germline CDR1 is SGHAT and CDR2 is FQNNGV. CDR3 loop: CASSLRLAGGEQYF. The CDR3 DNA sequence: TGTGCCAGCAGCTTACGACTAGCGGGAGGCGAGCAGTACTTC.